This T cell receptor beta chain comes out of a study of cytomegalovirus exposure and HLA in healthy donors. The PCR made use of 60 Vbeta and 13 Jbeta primers. The protocol was immunoSEQ multiplex PCR, while the TCRdb copy is restricted to in-frame clones and leaves out a portion. Of roughly 96,000 clones in the sample, about four fifths were seen once. The CDR3 is 15 residues long. Germline CDR1 SGHNT, CDR2 YENEEA. V lost 2 bases and J 4 bases, leaving 11 bases between the germline ends. The sample was PBMCs. The J gene is TRBJ2-2, the V gene TRBV11-3; D gene unclear. This TCR came from a woman aged 65 to 85 in good health and CMV-seropositive. The CDR3 nucleotides are TGTGCCAGCAGCTTATATCCAGCGACCACCGGGGAGCTGTTTTTT. Translation gives CASSLYPATTGELFF.